The clone carrying this T cell receptor (beta chain) was observed at least ten times. This entry belongs to a study of T cells in Graves' hyperthyroidism and ophthalmopathy. Study overall: Prior to any treatment, at the point of initial diagnosis, peripheral blood was collected.

From RNA transcripts, TCR beta CDR3 regions were amplified. The TCR CDR3 was amplified in a first-round RT-PCR using the HTBI primer set. Via MiXCR, TCRdb re-called the multiplex PCR reads, giving one row per CDR3 protein. The sample has about 270,000 distinct CDR3 sequences; 22% are singletons. Diagnostic assessment was based on clinical symptoms, serum thyroxine and TRAb, thyroid ultrasound and orbital computed tomography. Germline V gives CDR1 SGHRS, CDR2 YFSETQ. Trimming stripped 0 bases from V and 2 bases from J, with 14 bases between. The CDR3 sequence is 16 residues long. V gene TRBV5-1 combines with J gene TRBJ1-1, with a weak D call TRBD1 (5 bases). Sequenced material: blood. This clonotype was obtained from a man aged 25 to 40 with Graves' ophthalmopathy. The CDR3 region has the DNA TGCGCCAGCAGCTTGGGATTTCGACAGCCAAACACTGAAGCTTTCTTT. Amino acid sequence: CASSLGFRQPNTEAFF.